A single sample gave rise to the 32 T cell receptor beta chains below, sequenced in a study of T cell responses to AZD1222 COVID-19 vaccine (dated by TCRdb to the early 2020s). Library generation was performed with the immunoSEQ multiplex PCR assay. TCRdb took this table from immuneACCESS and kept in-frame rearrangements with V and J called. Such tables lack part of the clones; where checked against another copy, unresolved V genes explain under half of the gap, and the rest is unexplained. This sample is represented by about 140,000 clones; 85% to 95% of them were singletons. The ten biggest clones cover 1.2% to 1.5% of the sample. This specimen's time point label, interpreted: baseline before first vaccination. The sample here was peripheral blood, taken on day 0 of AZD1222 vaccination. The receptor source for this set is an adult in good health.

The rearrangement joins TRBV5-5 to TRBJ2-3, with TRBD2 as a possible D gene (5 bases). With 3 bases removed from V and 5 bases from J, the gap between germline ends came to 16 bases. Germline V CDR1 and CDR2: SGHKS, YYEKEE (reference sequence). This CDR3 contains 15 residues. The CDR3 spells CASSSGRGSGDTQYF. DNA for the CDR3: TGTGCCAGCAGCTCGGGTCGAGGGTCGGGAGATACGCAGTATTTT.

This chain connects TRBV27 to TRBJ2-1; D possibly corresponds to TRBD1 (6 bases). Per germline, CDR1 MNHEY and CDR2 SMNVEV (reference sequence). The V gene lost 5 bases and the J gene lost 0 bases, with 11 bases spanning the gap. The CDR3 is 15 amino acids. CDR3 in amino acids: CASSNQGPSYNEQFF. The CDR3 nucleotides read TGTGCCAGCAGTAATCAGGGGCCCTCCTACAATGAGCAGTTCTTC.

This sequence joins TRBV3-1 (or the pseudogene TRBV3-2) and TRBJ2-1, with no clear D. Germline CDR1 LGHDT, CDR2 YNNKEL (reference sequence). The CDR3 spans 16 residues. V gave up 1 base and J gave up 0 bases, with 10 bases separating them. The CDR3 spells CASSQVLLSSYNEQFF. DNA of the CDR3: TGTGCCAGCAGCCAAGTTCTGCTGAGCTCCTACAATGAGCAGTTCTTC.

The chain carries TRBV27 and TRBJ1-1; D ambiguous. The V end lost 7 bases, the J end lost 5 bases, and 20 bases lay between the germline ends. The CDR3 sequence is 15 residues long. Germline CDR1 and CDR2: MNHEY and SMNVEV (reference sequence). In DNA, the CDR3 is TGTGCCAGCATCAACACCTTTACTGGAAGAACTGAAGCTTTCTTT. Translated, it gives CASINTFTGRTEAFF.

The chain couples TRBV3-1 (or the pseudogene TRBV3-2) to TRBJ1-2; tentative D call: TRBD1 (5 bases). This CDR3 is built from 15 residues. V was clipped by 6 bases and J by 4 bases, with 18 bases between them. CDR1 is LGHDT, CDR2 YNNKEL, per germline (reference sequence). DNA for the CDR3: TGTGCCAGCAGAAAAGAAGGTGGGGGGGGCTATGGCTACACCTTC. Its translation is CASRKEGGGGYGYTF.

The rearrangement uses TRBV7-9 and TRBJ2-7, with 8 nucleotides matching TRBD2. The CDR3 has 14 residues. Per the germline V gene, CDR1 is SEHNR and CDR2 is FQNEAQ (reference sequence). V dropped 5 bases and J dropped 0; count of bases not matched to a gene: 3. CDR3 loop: CASSGGGSSYEQYF. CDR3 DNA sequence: TGTGCCAGCAGCGGCGGGGGGAGCTCCTACGAGCAGTACTTC.

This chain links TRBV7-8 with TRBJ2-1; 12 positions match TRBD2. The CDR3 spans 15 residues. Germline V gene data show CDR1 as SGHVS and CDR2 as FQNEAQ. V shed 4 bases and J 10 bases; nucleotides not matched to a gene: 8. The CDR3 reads CASSSRSGLAGEQFF. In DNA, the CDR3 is TGTGCCAGCAGCTCACGTTCAGGACTAGCGGGGGAGCAGTTCTTC.

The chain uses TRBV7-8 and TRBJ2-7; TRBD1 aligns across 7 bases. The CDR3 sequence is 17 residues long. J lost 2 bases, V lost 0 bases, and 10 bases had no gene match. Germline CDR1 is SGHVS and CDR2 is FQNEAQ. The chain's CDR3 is CASSLASTGWVAYEQYF. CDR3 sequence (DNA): TGTGCCAGCAGCTTAGCCTCGACAGGGTGGGTCGCCTACGAGCAGTACTTC. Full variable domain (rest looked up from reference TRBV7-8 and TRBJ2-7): GAGVSQSPRYKVAKRGQDVALRCDPISGHVSLFWYQQALGQGPEFLTYFQNEAQLDKSGLPSDRFFAERPEGSVSTLKIQRTQQEDSAVYLCASSLASTGWVAYEQYFGPGTRLTVT.

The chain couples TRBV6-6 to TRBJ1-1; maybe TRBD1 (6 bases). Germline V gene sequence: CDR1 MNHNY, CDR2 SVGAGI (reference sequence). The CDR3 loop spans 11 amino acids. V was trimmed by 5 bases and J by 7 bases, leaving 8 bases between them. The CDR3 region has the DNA TGTGCCAGCAGTCCAGGGGTTGAAGCTTTCTTT. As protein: CASSPGVEAFF.

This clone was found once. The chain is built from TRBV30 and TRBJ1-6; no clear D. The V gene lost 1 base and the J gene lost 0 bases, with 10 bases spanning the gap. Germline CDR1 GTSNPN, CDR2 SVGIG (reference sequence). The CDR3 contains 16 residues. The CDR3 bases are TGTGCCTGGAGTGATGTCAGGAGCTCCTATAATTCACCCCTCCACTTT. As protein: CAWSDVRSSYNSPLHF.

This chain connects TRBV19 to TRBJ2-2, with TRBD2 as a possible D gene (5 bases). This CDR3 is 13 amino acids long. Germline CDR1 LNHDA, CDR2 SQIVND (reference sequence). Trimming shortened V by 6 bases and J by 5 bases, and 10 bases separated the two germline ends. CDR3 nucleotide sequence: TGTGCCAGTAGGGACTGGTCTACCGGGGAGCTGTTTTTT. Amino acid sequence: CASRDWSTGELFF.

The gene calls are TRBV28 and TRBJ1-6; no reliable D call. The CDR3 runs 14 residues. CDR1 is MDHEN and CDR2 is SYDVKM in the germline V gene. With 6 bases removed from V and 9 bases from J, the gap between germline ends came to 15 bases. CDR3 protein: CASSLITGASPLHF. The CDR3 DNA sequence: TGTGCCAGCAGCCTTATTACTGGTGCTTCACCCCTCCACTTT.

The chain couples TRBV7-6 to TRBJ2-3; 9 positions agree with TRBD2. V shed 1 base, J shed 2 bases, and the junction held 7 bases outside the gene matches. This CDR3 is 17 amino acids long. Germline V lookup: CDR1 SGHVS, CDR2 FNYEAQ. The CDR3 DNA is TGTGCCAGCAGCTTAGAGTCGGCGGGAGGGCCCACAGATACGCAGTATTTT. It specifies CASSLESAGGPTDTQYF. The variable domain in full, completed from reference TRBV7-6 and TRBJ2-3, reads GAGVSQSPRYKVTKRGQDVALRCDPISGHVSLYWYRQALGQGPEFLTYFNYEAQQDKSGLPNDRFSAERPEGSISTLTIQRTEQRDSAMYRCASSLESAGGPTDTQYFGPGTRLTVL.

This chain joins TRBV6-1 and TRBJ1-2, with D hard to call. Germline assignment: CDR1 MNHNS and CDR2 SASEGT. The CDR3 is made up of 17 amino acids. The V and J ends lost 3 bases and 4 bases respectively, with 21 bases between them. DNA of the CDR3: TGTGCCAGCAGTGAGCCACCTCGGCAGGTGATGATCTATGGCTACACCTTC. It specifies CASSEPPRQVMIYGYTF.

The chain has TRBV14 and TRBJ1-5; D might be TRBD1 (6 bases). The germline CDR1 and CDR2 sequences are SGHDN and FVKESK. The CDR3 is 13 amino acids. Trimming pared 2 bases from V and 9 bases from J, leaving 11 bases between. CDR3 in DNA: TGTGCCAGCAGCCAAACAGGGTTGGGGCCCCAGCATTTT. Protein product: CASSQTGLGPQHF.

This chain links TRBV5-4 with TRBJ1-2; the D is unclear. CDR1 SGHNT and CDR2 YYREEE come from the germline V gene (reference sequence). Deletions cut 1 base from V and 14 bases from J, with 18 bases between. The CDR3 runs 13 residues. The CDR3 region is CASSLSVAGGKTF. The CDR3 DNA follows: TGTGCCAGCAGCTTGTCCGTTGCTGGAGGCAAAACCTTC.

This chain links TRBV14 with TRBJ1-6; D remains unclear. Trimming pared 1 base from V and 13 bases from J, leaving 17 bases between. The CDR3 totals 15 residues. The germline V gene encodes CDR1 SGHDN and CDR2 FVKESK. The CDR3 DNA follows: TGTGCCAGCAGCCAAGGATCCTCCCTAACTTGGCCCCTCCACTTT. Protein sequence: CASSQGSSLTWPLHF.

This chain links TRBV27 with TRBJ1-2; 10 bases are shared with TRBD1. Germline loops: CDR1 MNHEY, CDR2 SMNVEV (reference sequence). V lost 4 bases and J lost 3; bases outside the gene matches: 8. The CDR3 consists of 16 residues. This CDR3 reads CASSSIRGQGDYGYTF. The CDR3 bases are TGTGCCAGCAGTTCCATACGAGGACAGGGGGACTATGGCTACACCTTC.

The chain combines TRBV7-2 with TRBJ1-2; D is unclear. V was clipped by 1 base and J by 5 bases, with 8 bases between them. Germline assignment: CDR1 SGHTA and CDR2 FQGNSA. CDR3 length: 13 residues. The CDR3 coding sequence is TGTGCCAGCAGCTTAGATCTAGGATATGGCTACACCTTC. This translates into CASSLDLGYGYTF.

CDR3 nucleotide sequence: TGTGCCAGTAGGCGGGCTAAGGTAACTGAAGCTTTCTTT. Its protein product is CASRRAKVTEAFF. The chain links TRBV19 to TRBJ1-1; D call uncertain. Deletions cut 6 bases from V and 5 bases from J, with 13 bases between. This CDR3 comprises 13 residues. Germline V gene sequence: CDR1 LNHDA, CDR2 SQIVND (reference sequence).

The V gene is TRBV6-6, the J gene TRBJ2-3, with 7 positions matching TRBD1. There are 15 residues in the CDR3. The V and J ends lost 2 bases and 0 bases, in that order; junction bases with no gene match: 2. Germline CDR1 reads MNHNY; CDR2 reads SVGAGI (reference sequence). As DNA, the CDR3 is TGTGCCAGCAGTTACGGACAGGTCAGCACAGATACGCAGTATTTT. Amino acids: CASSYGQVSTDTQYF.

The CDR3 sequence is CASRSGAETQYF. CDR3 nucleotide sequence: TGTGCCAGCAGGTCAGGGGCGGAGACCCAGTACTTC. The genes are TRBV6-5 and TRBJ2-5; D possibly corresponds to TRBD1 (6 bases). The CDR3 runs to 12 residues. V lost 6 bases and J lost 5, with 10 bases in between. Germline-derived CDR1 and CDR2 are MNHEY and SVGAGI.

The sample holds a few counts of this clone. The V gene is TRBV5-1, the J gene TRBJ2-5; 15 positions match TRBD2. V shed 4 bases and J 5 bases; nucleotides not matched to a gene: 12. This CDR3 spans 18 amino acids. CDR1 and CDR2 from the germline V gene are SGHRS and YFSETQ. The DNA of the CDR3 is TGCGCCAGCAGCGCCGGGACTAGCGGGGGGCCGGGTCTTGAGACCCAGTACTTC. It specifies CASSAGTSGGPGLETQYF.

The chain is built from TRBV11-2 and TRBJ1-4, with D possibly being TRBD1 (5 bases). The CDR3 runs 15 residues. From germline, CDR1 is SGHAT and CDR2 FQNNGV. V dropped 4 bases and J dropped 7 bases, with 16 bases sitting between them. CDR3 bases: TGTGCCAGCAGCTCGGGACTCTCAGGGAGTGAAAAACTGTTTTTT. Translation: CASSSGLSGSEKLFF.

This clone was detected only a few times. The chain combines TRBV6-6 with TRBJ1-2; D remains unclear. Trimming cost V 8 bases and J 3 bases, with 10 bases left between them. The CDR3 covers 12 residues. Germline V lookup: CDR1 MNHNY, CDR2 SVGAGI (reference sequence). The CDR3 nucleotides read TGTGCCAGCCGGGCAGGAGACTATGGCTACACCTTC. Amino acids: CASRAGDYGYTF.

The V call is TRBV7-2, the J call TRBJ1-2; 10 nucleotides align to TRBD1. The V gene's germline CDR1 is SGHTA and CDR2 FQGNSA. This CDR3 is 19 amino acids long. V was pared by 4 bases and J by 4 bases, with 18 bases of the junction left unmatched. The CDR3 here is CASSSLQYATGGAGYGYTF. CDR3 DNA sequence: TGTGCCAGCAGCTCCCTACAGTACGCGACAGGGGGCGCAGGCTATGGCTACACCTTC.

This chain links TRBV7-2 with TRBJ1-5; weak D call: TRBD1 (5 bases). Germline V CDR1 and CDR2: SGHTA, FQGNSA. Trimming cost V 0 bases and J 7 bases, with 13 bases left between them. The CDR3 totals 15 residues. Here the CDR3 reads CASSLAGSWGQPQHF. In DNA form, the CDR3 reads TGTGCCAGCAGCTTAGCGGGGTCTTGGGGGCAGCCCCAGCATTTT.

CDR3 amino acids: CASSQSAVKQGRFNQPQHF. In nucleotides, the CDR3 is TGCGCCAGCAGTCAATCAGCAGTCAAGCAGGGGAGATTCAATCAGCCCCAGCATTTT. The chain carries TRBV23-1 and TRBJ1-5; a possible D gene is TRBD1 (6 bases). TRBV23-1 is reported as an ORF; its role is uncertain. The V gene lost 0 bases and the J gene lost 3 bases, with 21 bases spanning the gap. The length of the CDR3 is 19 residues.

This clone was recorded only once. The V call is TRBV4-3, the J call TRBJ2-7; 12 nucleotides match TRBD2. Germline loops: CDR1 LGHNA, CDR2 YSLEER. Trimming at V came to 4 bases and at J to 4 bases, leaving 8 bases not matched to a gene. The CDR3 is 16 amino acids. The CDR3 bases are TGCGCCAGCAGCCGAGGAATAACTAGCGGGAGGTACGAGCAGTACTTC. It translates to CASSRGITSGRYEQYF.

This CDR3 reads CASSTSGGTEAFF. CDR3 bases: TGTGCCAGCAGTACTTCCGGGGGCACTGAAGCTTTCTTT. This sequence joins TRBV2 and TRBJ1-1, with D possibly TRBD1 on 5 matching bases. Germline CDR1 SNHLY, CDR2 FYNNEI. With 5 bases removed from V and 4 bases from J, the gap between germline ends came to 11 bases. The CDR3 covers 13 residues. The entire variable domain, with the rest obtained from reference TRBV2 and TRBJ1-1, is as follows: EPEVTQTPSHQVTQMGQEVILRCVPISNHLYFYWYRQILGQKVEFLVSFYNNEISEKSEIFDDQFSVERPDGSNFTLKIRSTKLEDSAMYFCASSTSGGTEAFFGQGTRLTVV.

As DNA, the CDR3 is TGTGCCAGCAGTTTACAACGGGGCAATGAGCAGTTCTTC. Its protein product is CASSLQRGNEQFF. This rearrangement joins TRBV27 to TRBJ2-1, with D tentatively TRBD2 (5 bases). Deletions cut 2 bases from V and 6 bases from J, with 8 bases between. The CDR3 is made up of 13 amino acids. From germline, CDR1 is MNHEY and CDR2 SMNVEV (reference sequence).

The CDR3 loop reads CATTTGNSYEQYF. The CDR3 DNA is TGTGCCACAACGACAGGGAACTCCTACGAGCAGTACTTC. The V gene is TRBV6-6, the J gene TRBJ2-7; 7 bases align to TRBD1. Per the germline V gene, CDR1 is MNHNY and CDR2 is SVGAGI (reference sequence). Trimming at V came to 10 bases and at J to 0 bases, leaving 6 bases not matched to a gene. The CDR3 spans 13 residues.